The clone carrying this TCR beta chain occurred once. The sample belongs to a study of T cells in localized non-small cell lung cancer. The assay was immunoSEQ multiplex PCR, and TCRdb's table has in-frame clones only and misses some. This table has roughly 1,700 clones, approximately 33% appearing once. This CDR3 has 14 residues. Germline loops: CDR1 SQVTM, CDR2 ANQGSEA. V shed 6 bases, J shed 6 bases, and the junction held 9 bases outside the gene matches. V usage is TRBV29-1 and J usage is TRBJ2-3; 10 bases match TRBD1. Sequencing was performed on normal lung tissue next to the tumor, taken before any cancer treatment. This receptor was identified in a woman between 40 and 69 years old with stage II lung adenocarcinoma. CDR3 region: CSVLDRGRGDTQYF. Written as DNA, the CDR3 is TGCAGCGTCCTCGACAGGGGGCGAGGTGATACGCAGTATTTT.